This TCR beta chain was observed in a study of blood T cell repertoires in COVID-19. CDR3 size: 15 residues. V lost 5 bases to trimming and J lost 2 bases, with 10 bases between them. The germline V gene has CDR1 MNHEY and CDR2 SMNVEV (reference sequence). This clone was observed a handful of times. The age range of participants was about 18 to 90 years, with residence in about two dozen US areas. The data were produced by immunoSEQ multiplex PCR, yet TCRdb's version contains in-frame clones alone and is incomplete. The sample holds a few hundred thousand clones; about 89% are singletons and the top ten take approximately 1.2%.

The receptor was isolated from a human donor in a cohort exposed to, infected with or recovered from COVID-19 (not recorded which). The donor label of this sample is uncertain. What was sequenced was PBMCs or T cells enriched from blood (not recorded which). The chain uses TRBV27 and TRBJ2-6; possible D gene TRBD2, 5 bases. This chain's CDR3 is CASSPDGAGANVLTF. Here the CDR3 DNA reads TGTGCCAGCAGTCCCGACGGGGCTGGGGCCAACGTCCTGACTTTC.